This entry lists 24 T cell receptor beta chains sequenced from one sample in a study of cytomegalovirus exposure and HLA in healthy donors. The PCR made use of 60 Vbeta and 13 Jbeta primers. The repertoire was sequenced with immunoSEQ multiplex PCR; TCRdb's copy has only in-frame clones and lacks some. The sample has 210,000 or so clones, roughly 80% seen once; the top ten hold about 1.4%. The material sequenced was PBMCs. All receptors derive from a girl aged 10 to 17 in good health and CMV-seronegative.

This clone was observed a few times. This chain links TRBV5-6 with TRBJ2-7, with D possibly matching TRBD2 (5 bases). CDR1 and CDR2 (germline): SGHDT, YYEEEE. Trimming left V 4 bases short and J 4 bases short, with 12 bases between. The CDR3 length is 13 residues. The chain's CDR3 is CASSPLSGYEQYF. DNA of the CDR3: TGTGCCAGCAGCCCACTCTCGGGATACGAGCAGTACTTC.

The chain combines TRBV19 with TRBJ1-1, with a weak D call TRBD1 (6 bases). CDR1 is LNHDA and CDR2 is SQIVND in the germline V gene (reference sequence). V was shortened by 6 bases and J by 0 bases, with 8 bases between the two germline ends. This CDR3 region has 13 residues. The CDR3 protein is CASSRQVNTEAFF. The CDR3 coding sequence is TGTGCCAGTAGCCGACAGGTGAACACTGAAGCTTTCTTT. Filled out from reference TRBV19 and TRBJ1-1, the complete variable domain reads DGGITQSPKYLFRKEGQNVTLSCEQNLNHDAMYWYRQDPGQGLRLIYYSQIVNDFQKGDIAEGYSVSREKKESFPLTVTSAQKNPTAFYLCASSRQVNTEAFFGQGTRLTVV.

The rearrangement uses TRBV6-5 and TRBJ2-1; D gene uncertain. There are 13 residues in the CDR3. Trimming removed 2 bases from V and 6 bases from J, with 8 bases in between. CDR1 and CDR2 from the germline V gene are MNHEY and SVGAGI. The CDR3, as DNA: TGTGCCAGCAGTTACCGTAGGAGCAATGAGCAGTTCTTC. Encoded protein: CASSYRRSNEQFF.

The chain couples TRBV7-3 to TRBJ2-7; TRBD1 matches 10 bases. The germline V gene has CDR1 SGHTA and CDR2 FQGTGA. This CDR3 comprises 15 residues. Trimming at V came to 5 bases and at J to 5 bases, leaving 9 bases not matched to a gene. Here the CDR3 reads CASSLGGTGVDEQYF. For the CDR3, the DNA is TGTGCCAGCAGCCTGGGCGGGACAGGGGTTGACGAGCAGTACTTC.

The CDR3 here is CASSLFAMPQASYEQYF. CDR3 sequence (DNA): TGTGCCAGCAGCTTATTCGCGATGCCGCAGGCCTCCTACGAGCAGTACTTC. The chain recombines TRBV7-9 with TRBJ2-7; D is unclear. This CDR3 is built from 17 residues. Per the germline V gene, CDR1 is SEHNR and CDR2 is FQNEAQ (reference sequence). V lost 2 bases and J 0 bases, leaving 17 bases between the germline ends.

This CDR3 is CASSLGGQGATGELFF. The CDR3, as DNA: TGTGCCAGCAGCTTAGGGGGACAGGGGGCCACCGGGGAGCTGTTTTTT. V is TRBV7-2 and J is TRBJ2-2, with 12 bases matching TRBD1. The germline V gene encodes CDR1 SGHTA and CDR2 FQGNSA. The CDR3 is made up of 16 amino acids. Unmatched junction bases numbered 1, after V lost 1 base and J lost 4 bases.

This clone was counted a few times. The rearrangement joins TRBV5-3 to TRBJ2-3, with 7 bases lining up with TRBD1. TRBV5-3 is recorded as an ORF, its role being uncertain. V lost 1 base and J lost 3; bases outside the gene matches: 5. The CDR3 has 15 residues. The CDR3, as DNA: TGTGCCAGAAGCTTGTCAGGGACAGATACAGATACGCAGTATTTT. Translated, it gives CARSLSGTDTDTQYF.

The chain is built from TRBV28 and TRBJ1-3; 7 bases line up with TRBD1. The CDR3 sequence is 14 residues long. With 5 bases clipped from V and 1 base from J, the junction kept 2 bases outside the gene matches. The germline V gene has CDR1 MDHEN and CDR2 SYDVKM. CDR3 nucleotides: TGTGCCAGCAGTGCCAGGGGGTCTGGAAACACCATATATTTT. This translates into CASSARGSGNTIYF. Looking up the rest from reference TRBV28 and TRBJ1-3 gives the full variable domain: DVKVTQSSRYLVKRTGEKVFLECVQDMDHENMFWYRQDPGLGLRLIYFSYDVKMKEKGDIPEGYSVSREKKERFSLILESASTNQTSMYLCASSARGSGNTIYFGEGSWLTVV.

The chain recombines TRBV5-1 with TRBJ2-5; a possible D gene is TRBD2 (6 bases). The V gene lost 2 bases and the J gene lost 5 bases, with 19 bases spanning the gap. The CDR3 extends over 16 amino acids. Germline CDR1 is SGHRS and CDR2 is YFSETQ. CDR3 sequence (DNA): TGCGCCAGCAGCTTATTGGCGCAGGGTGCGGGGGAGACCCAGTACTTC. Amino acid sequence: CASSLLAQGAGETQYF. Full variable domain (outside the CDR3, taken from reference TRBV5-1 and TRBJ2-5): KAGVTQTPRYLIKTRGQQVTLSCSPISGHRSVSWYQQTPGQGLQFLFEYFSETQRNKGNFPGRFSGRQFSNSRSEMNVSTLELGDSALYLCASSLLAQGAGETQYFGPGTRLLVL.

The genes are TRBV11-1 and TRBJ2-7; tentatively, D is TRBD1 (6 bases). Trimming removed 2 bases at V and 3 bases at J, with 17 bases between. The CDR3 length is 16 residues. CDR1 is SGHAT, CDR2 FQDESV, per germline (reference sequence). The CDR3 region has the DNA TGTGCCAGCAGCTTATTGCGTGGGACAAGTTACTACGAGCAGTACTTC. This translates into CASSLLRGTSYYEQYF.

The chain employs TRBV7-9 and TRBJ1-3; TRBD1 might be the D (5 bases). The CDR3 is 15 amino acids. V lost 6 bases to trimming and J lost 0 bases, with 12 bases between them. The germline V gene has CDR1 SEHNR and CDR2 FQNEAQ (reference sequence). As DNA, the CDR3 is TGTGCCAGCAGGGCTCAGGGTTCCTCTGGAAACACCATATATTTT. Amino acids: CASRAQGSSGNTIYF.

This clone has a single count. The CDR3 is CASSLLADALDTQYF. The DNA of the CDR3 is TGCGCCAGCAGCTTACTAGCGGACGCACTCGATACGCAGTATTTT. The chain recombines TRBV5-1 with TRBJ2-3; TRBD2 agrees at 8 bases. This CDR3 is built from 15 residues. Germline CDR1 SGHRS, CDR2 YFSETQ. Unmatched junction bases numbered 8, after V lost 2 bases and J lost 6 bases.

This clone came up once. J is TRBJ2-6 and V is TRBV5-4; D may be TRBD1 (6 bases). V was cut by 4 bases and J by 1 base, with 15 bases left in between. From germline, CDR1 is SGHNT and CDR2 YYREEE (reference sequence). This CDR3 has 17 residues. The CDR3 loop reads CASSGPKQGSGANVLTF. CDR3 coding DNA: TGTGCCAGCAGCGGACCGAAACAGGGTTCTGGGGCCAACGTCCTGACTTTC.

V usage is TRBV13 and J usage is TRBJ2-1; TRBD2 aligns across 9 bases. The V gene's germline CDR1 is PRHDT and CDR2 FYEKMQ (reference sequence). With 5 bases clipped from V and 3 bases from J, the junction kept 5 bases outside the gene matches. CDR3 length: 15 residues. The CDR3 coding sequence is TGTGCCAGCAGCGAGGGACTAGCCCTCTACAATGAGCAGTTCTTC. This sequence encodes CASSEGLALYNEQFF.

The CDR3 DNA follows: TGTGCCAGCAGTCCTGCTGGGAGAAGGGGCTACACCTTC. Translating gives CASSPAGRRGYTF. The chain combines TRBV27 with TRBJ1-2; D gene unclear. This CDR3 has 13 residues. Between the trimmed V and J ends, which lost 5 bases and 8 bases, there was a span of 15 bases. Germline CDR1 and CDR2: MNHEY and SMNVEV (reference sequence).

The chain joins TRBV28 to TRBJ2-7; D may be TRBD1 (7 bases). The V gene lost 3 bases and the J gene lost 4 bases, with 16 bases spanning the gap. Per the germline V gene, CDR1 is MDHEN and CDR2 is SYDVKM. The CDR3 runs 15 residues. The CDR3 coding sequence is TGTGCCAGCAGTTTCAGCGTGCAGGGGGGATACGAGCAGTACTTC. It specifies CASSFSVQGGYEQYF.

The chain recombines TRBV19 with TRBJ2-2; a possible D gene is TRBD2 (6 bases). The CDR3 runs to 14 residues. Germline V gives CDR1 LNHDA, CDR2 SQIVND (reference sequence). Trimming pared 3 bases from V and 5 bases from J, leaving 10 bases between. This chain's CDR3 is CASSMWEVTGELFF. The DNA for the CDR3 is TGTGCCAGTAGTATGTGGGAGGTAACCGGGGAGCTGTTTTTT.

The J gene is TRBJ2-3, the V gene TRBV7-3; D may be TRBD2 (7 bases). Germline CDR1 is SGHTA and CDR2 is FQGTGA. Trimming pared 5 bases from V and 4 bases from J, leaving 19 bases between. CDR3 length: 16 residues. CDR3 sequence (DNA): TGTGCCAGCAGCCTGAACCCTTCGGGGGGCCCAGATACGCAGTATTTT. It codes for CASSLNPSGGPDTQYF.

The J gene is TRBJ2-1, the V gene TRBV2; 9 bases are shared with TRBD1. CDR1 is SNHLY and CDR2 is FYNNEI in the germline V gene. CDR3 length: 13 amino acids. V gave up 5 bases and J gave up 9 bases; unmatched junction bases: 5. The CDR3 DNA reads TGTGCCAGCAGTTGGGACAGGGCGTCTGAGCAGTTCTTC. This sequence encodes CASSWDRASEQFF.

As DNA, the CDR3 is TGTGCCAGTAGCAGACAGGGTCGTCTTTGGAGTGAAAAACTGTTTTTT. Translated: CASSRQGRLWSEKLFF. The chain carries TRBV19 and TRBJ1-4; 7 bases are shared with TRBD1. CDR3 length: 16 residues. The V gene's germline CDR1 is LNHDA and CDR2 SQIVND (reference sequence). The V segment lost 6 bases and the J segment 7 bases; nucleotides outside the gene matches: 14. The full variable domain, in which reference TRBV19 and TRBJ1-4 provide the parts outside the CDR3, is DGGITQSPKYLFRKEGQNVTLSCEQNLNHDAMYWYRQDPGQGLRLIYYSQIVNDFQKGDIAEGYSVSREKKESFPLTVTSAQKNPTAFYLCASSRQGRLWSEKLFFGSGTQLSVL.

This chain uses TRBV9 with TRBJ2-3, with 9 bases aligning to TRBD1. Germline V gene sequence: CDR1 SGDLS, CDR2 YYNGEE. V trimming: 4 bases; J trimming: 4 bases; junction bases outside the gene matches: 10. The CDR3 loop spans 16 amino acids. The CDR3 DNA follows: TGTGCCAGCAGCCCAAGAGGACAGGGGAGGGCAGATACGCAGTATTTT. Protein product: CASSPRGQGRADTQYF.

The rearrangement joins TRBV30 to TRBJ2-5; 8 positions match TRBD2. The closer fit of TRBJ2-7 to the DNA end suggests the J call may be wrong. In germline, CDR1 is GTSNPN, CDR2 SVGIG (reference sequence). The CDR3 totals 14 residues. This CDR3 reads CAWSVSGGKYEQYF. DNA of the CDR3: TGTGCCTGGAGTGTATCGGGGGGGAAGTACGAGCAGTACTTC.

This clone was detected only once. The chain has TRBV11-3 and TRBJ2-3; 10 positions agree with TRBD2. There are 16 residues in the CDR3. The V gene's germline CDR1 is SGHNT and CDR2 YENEEA. V lost 5 bases, J lost 1 base, and 6 bases stayed unmatched. In DNA form, the CDR3 reads TGTGCCAGCAGCCCGCGGACTAGCGGAGGCACAGATACGCAGTATTTT. It encodes CASSPRTSGGTDTQYF. Looking up the rest from reference TRBV11-3 and TRBJ2-3 gives the full variable domain: EAGVVQSPRYKIIEKKQPVAFWCNPISGHNTLYWYLQNLGQGPELLIRYENEEAVDDSQLPKDRFSAERLKGVDSTLKIQPAELGDSAVYLCASSPRTSGGTDTQYFGPGTRLTVL.

The chain combines TRBV5-1 with TRBJ2-3, with TRBD2 as a possible D gene (6 bases). From germline, CDR1 is SGHRS and CDR2 YFSETQ. V was shortened by 0 bases and J by 6 bases, with 11 bases between the two germline ends. The CDR3 runs to 14 residues. The CDR3 reads CASSLAGEGDTQYF. The CDR3 DNA sequence: TGCGCCAGCAGCTTGGCGGGGGAAGGGGATACGCAGTATTTT.